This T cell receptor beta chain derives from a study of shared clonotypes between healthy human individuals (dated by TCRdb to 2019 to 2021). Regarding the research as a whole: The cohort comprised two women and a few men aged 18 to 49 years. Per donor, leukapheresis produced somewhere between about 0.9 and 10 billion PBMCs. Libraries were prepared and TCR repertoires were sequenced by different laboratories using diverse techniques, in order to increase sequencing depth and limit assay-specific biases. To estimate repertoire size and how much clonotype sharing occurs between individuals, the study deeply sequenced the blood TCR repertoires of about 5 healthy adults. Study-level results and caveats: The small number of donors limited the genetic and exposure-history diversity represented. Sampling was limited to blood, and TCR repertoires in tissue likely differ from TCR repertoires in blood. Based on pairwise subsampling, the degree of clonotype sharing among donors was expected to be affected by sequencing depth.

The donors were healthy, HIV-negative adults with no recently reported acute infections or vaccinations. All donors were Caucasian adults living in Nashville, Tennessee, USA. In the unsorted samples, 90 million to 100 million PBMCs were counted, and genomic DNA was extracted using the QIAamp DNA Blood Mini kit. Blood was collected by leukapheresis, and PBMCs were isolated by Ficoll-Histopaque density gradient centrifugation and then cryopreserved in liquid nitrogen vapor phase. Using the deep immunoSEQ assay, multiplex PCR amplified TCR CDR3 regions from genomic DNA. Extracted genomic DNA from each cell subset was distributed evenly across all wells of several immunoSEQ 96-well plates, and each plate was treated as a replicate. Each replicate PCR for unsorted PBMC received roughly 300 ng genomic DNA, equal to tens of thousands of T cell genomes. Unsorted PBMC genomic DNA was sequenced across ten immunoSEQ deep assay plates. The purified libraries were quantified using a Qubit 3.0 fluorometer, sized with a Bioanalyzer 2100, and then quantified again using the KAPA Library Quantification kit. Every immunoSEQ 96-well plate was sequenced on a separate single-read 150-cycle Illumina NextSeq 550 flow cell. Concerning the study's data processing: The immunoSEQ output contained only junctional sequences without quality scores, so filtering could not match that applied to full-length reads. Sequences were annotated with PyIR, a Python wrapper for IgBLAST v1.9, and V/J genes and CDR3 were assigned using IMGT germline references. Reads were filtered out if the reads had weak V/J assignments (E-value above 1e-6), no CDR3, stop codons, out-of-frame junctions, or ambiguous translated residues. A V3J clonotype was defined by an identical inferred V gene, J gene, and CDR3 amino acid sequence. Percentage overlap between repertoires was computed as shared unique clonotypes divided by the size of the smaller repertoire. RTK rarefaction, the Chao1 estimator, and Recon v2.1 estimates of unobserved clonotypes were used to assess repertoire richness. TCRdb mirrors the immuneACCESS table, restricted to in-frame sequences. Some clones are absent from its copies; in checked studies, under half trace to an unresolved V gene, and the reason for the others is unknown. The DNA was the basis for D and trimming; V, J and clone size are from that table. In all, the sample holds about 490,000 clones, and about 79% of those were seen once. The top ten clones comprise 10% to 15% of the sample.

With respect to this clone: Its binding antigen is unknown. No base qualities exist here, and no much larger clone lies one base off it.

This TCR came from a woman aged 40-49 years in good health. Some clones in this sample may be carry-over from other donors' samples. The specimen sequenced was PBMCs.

CDR3 region: CASSLAPGGTTEAFF. At the DNA level, the sequence is TGTGCCAGCAGCTTGGCGCCTGGGGGCACCACTGAAGCTTTCTTT. The sequence is built from TRBV5-5 and TRBJ1-1, and possibly TRBD1, on 6 matching bases. V is shortened by 0 bases, J by 4 bases, and the region joining them spans 13 bases. The germline V gene (reference sequence) yields SGHKS for CDR1 and YYEKEE for CDR2. Inclusive of the bounding cysteine and phenylalanine, the CDR3 is 15 residues long. Just the 45-base CDR3 DNA is kept, in frame starting at base 1.